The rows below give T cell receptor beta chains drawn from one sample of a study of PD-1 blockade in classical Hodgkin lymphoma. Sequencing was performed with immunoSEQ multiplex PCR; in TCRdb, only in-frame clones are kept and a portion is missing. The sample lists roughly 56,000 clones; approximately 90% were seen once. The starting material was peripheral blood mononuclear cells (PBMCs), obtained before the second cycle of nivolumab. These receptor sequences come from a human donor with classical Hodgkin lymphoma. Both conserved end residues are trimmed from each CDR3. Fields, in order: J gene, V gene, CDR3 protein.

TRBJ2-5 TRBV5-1 ASSLEGLAGETQY
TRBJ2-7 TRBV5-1 ASSLGFREQY
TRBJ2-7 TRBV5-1 ASSFTTNGFEQY
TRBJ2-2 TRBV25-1 ASRLGGPNTGELF
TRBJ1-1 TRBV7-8 ASSLVASNTEAF
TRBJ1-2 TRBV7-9 ASSPNLDRVDYGYT
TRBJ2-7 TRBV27 ASSPRDGAYEQY
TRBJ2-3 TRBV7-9 ASSLIGPSTDTQY
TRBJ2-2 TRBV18 ASSPTRFYTGELF
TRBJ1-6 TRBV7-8 ASSPRQGSPLH
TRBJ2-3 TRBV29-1 SVEGGADYTDTQY
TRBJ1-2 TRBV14 ASSQVGNYGYT
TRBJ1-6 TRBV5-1 ASSSGTVNSPLH
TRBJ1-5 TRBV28 ASRRSGSNQPQH
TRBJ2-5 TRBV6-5 ASSLASGGKETQY
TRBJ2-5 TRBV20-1 SAEGLETQY
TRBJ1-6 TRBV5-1 ASSMDPMGSPLH
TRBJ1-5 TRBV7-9 ASSQGGGYNQPQH
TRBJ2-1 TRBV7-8 ASSLSEYREQF
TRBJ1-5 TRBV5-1 ASSSGDYSNQPQH
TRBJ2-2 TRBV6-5 ASTMITGNTGELF
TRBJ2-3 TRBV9 ASSVGLAGETDTQY
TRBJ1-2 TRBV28 ASSLPGSVYGYT
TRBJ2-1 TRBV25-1 ASRLSGTYNEQF
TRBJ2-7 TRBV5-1 ASSLVPTGGEQY
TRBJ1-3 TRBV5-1 ASSQNRGGGNTIY
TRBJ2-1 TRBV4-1 ASSQVSAGGPYNEQF
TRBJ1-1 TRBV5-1 ASSLETLNTEAF
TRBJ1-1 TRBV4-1 ASSQDSGSRGAF
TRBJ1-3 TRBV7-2 ASSLGGGRTTGNTIY
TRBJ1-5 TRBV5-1 ASSPTALGDRDQPQH
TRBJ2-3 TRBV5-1 ASSSGTSGFDTQY
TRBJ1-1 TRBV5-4 ASSSGQEEAF
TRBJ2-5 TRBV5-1 ASSLGRERETQY
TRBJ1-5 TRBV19 ASRDGAYSNQPQH
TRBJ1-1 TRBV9 ASSVQTTENTEAF
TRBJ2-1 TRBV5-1 ASSRRGNIYNEQF
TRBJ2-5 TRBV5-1 ASRVGSGYQETQY
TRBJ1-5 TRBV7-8 ASSLGPIAVRNQPQH
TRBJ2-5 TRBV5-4 ASGSGQQETQY
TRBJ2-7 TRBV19 ASSIPGVTPNLRD
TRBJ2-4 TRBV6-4 ASSDLGMTKNIQY
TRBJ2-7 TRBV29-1 SVRSGAPYEQY
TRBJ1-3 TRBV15 ATSREGVRRTVAGNTIY
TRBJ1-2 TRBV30 AWSALAGYGYT